This entry features one T cell receptor beta chain sequence. Its specificity is not known. These data are taken from a study of post-analysis software for immune sequencing data. Germline CDR1 SGHDN, CDR2 FVKESK. The CDR3 length is 15 residues. The V end lost 4 bases, the J end lost 6 bases, and 18 bases lay between the germline ends. General study points: Five TRBV segments occurring more often in patients than controls included TRBV5-6, TRBV5-1 and TRBV20-1. By F measure, samples from a shared preparation batch strongly co-clustered.

TCR beta cDNA libraries had unique molecular identifiers. TCRdb independently ran MiXCR on the PCR reads; one entry per CDR3 protein. The sample lists around 700,000 distinct CDR3 sequences, roughly three fifths occurring once. The TCR was taken from a girl aged 2 to 10 with multiple sclerosis. The rearrangement joins TRBV14 to TRBJ1-2, with D possibly TRBD1 on 6 matching bases. The sequenced material came from blood. For the CDR3, the DNA is TGTGCCAGCAGCCGCACCAGGGGAAAGGAGAATGGCTACACCTTC. Translated, it gives CASSRTRGKENGYTF.